This TCR beta chain was identified during a study of beta chain features in type 1 diabetes. The germline V gene encodes CDR1 MNHEY and CDR2 SVGAGI. The V and J ends lost 7 bases and 0 bases, in that order; junction bases with no gene match: 6. This CDR3 is 15 amino acids long. Sequenced material consisted of expressed TCRB transcripts (all of the isolated RNA was reverse transcribed). Using immunoSEQ multiplex PCR, the repertoire was profiled, and TCRdb retains in-frame clones only, with some absent. The repertoire holds some 150,000 clones, with roughly 10% as singletons. The chain uses TRBV6-5 and TRBJ1-5; 7 bases are shared with TRBD1. The sequence came from a young man in good health. Sequencing was performed on naive CD4+ T cells from blood. The CDR3 DNA follows: TGTGCCAGCACCAGGACAGGAGATAGCAATCAGCCCCAGCATTTT. Its translation is CASTRTGDSNQPQHF.